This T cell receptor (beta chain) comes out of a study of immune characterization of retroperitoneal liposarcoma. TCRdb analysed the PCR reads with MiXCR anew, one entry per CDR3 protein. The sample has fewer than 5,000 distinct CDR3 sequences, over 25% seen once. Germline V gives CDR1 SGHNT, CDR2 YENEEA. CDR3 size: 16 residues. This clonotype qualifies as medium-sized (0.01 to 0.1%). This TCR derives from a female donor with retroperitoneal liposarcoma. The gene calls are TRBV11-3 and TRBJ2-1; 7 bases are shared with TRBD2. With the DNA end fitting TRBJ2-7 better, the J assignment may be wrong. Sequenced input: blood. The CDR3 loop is CASTQSGTSVSYEQYF. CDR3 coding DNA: TGTGCCAGCACCCAGAGCGGCACTAGCGTCTCCTACGAGCAGTACTTC.